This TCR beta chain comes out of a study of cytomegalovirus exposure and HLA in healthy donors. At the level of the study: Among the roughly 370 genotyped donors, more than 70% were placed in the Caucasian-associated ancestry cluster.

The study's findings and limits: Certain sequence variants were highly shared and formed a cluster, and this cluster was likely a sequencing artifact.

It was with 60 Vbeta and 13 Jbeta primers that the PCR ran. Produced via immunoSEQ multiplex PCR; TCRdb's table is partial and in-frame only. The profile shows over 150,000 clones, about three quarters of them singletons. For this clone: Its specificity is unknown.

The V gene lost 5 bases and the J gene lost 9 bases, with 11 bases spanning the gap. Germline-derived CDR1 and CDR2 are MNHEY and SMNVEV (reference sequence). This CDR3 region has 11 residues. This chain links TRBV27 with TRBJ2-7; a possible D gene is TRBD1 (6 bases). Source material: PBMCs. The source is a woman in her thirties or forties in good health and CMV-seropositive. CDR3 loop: CASSLGQMQYF. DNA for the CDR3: TGTGCCAGCAGTCTCGGACAGATGCAGTACTTC.